Shown below are 27 T cell receptor beta chains from a single sample sequenced in a study of metastatic and nonmetastatic thyroid tumors. There were no patients who had received any treatment before thyroid surgery. TCRdb reanalyzed the PCR reads with MiXCR. Here the sample spans tens of thousands of clones, about 10% being singletons. The material sequenced was blood. The receptors were gathered from a female donor with papillary thyroid cancer or a benign thyroid nodule (not recorded which). Some clones in this sample may be carry-over from other donors' samples.

This sequence joins TRBV5-1 and TRBJ1-2; 10 bases are a match to TRBD1. Trimming removed 4 bases from V and 5 bases from J; junction bases left unmatched: 2. This CDR3 is 13 amino acids long. Per germline, CDR1 SGHRS and CDR2 YFSETQ. The CDR3 DNA reads TGCGCCAGCAGCCCGGGACAGGGGTATGGCTACACCTTC. The encoded protein is CASSPGQGYGYTF.

This clone was detected ten times or more. The genes are TRBV6-4 and TRBJ1-2, with 7 bases identical to TRBD1. CDR1 is MRHNA, CDR2 SNTAGT, per germline. Trimming took 3 bases from V and 8 from J; bases not matched to a gene: 6. The CDR3 contains 13 residues. The CDR3 loop reads CASSEGTAGGYTF. The CDR3 DNA is TGTGCCAGCAGTGAAGGGACAGCCGGAGGCTACACCTTC.

The sample holds a few counts of this clone. The CDR3 does not end in the conserved phenylalanine or tryptophan, so this is likely a read error. The rearrangement joins TRBV10-2 to TRBJ1-1; D gene uncertain. Trimming took 7 bases from V and 3 from J, leaving 12 bases between them. The CDR3 extends over 13 amino acids. Germline V CDR1 and CDR2: WSHSY, SAAADI. In nucleotides, the CDR3 is TGCGCCAGCACCGAGCCCCATTACACTGAAGCTTTCGTT. It codes for CASTEPHYTEAFV.

This clone was observed at least ten times. The chain has TRBV18 and TRBJ1-3; D call uncertain. The CDR3 is made up of 15 amino acids. The ends were cut back, 2 bases at V and 0 bases at J, with 8 bases in the middle. Germline assignment: CDR1 KGHSH and CDR2 LQKENI. CDR3 DNA: TGTGCCAGCTCACCAGCCCGGGACTCTGGAAACACCATATATTTT. It translates to CASSPARDSGNTIYF.

This clone was seen many times. The chain combines TRBV11-2 with TRBJ1-3, with D possibly matching TRBD1 (5 bases). Germline V gene sequence: CDR1 SGHAT, CDR2 FQNNGV. This CDR3 is built from 16 residues. Between the trimmed V and J ends, which lost 2 bases and 1 base, there was a span of 12 bases. In nucleotides, the CDR3 is TGTGCCAGCAGCTTAAAGGGGATTTGGTCTGGAAACACCATATATTTT. Translation gives CASSLKGIWSGNTIYF. The complete variable domain, with remaining parts taken from reference TRBV11-2 and TRBJ1-3, reads EAGVAQSPRYKIIEKRQSVAFWCNPISGHATLYWYQQILGQGPKLLIQFQNNGVVDDSQLPKDRFSAERLKGVDSTLKIQPAKLEDSAVYLCASSLKGIWSGNTIYFGEGSWLTVV.

This clone has ten or more counts. The chain combines TRBV7-2 with TRBJ1-4; D remains ambiguous. This CDR3 spans 14 amino acids. Germline V gives CDR1 SGHTA, CDR2 FQGNSA. V was clipped by 1 base and J by 5 bases, with 8 bases between them. This CDR3 is CASSLGAYNEKLFF. Here the CDR3 DNA reads TGTGCCAGCAGCTTAGGCGCTTACAATGAAAAACTGTTTTTT.

This clone was detected many times. The V call is TRBV20-1, the J call TRBJ2-1; TRBD2 aligns across 16 bases. The CDR3 extends over 16 amino acids. Germline CDR1 and CDR2: DFQATT and SNEGSKA (reference sequence). J lost 5 bases, V lost 5 bases, and 6 bases had no gene match. The DNA for the CDR3 is TGCAGTGCTCTGGGACTAGCGGGAGGGTTTGACAATGAGCAGTTCTTC. Protein sequence: CSALGLAGGFDNEQFF.

The V call is TRBV6-1, the J call TRBJ1-3, with a tentative D call TRBD1 (6 bases). Trimming cost V 0 bases and J 0 bases, with 15 bases left between them. The CDR3 has 18 residues. The germline gives CDR1 MNHNS, CDR2 SASEGT. The chain's CDR3 is CASSEAGTPLDSGNTIYF. CDR3 nucleotide sequence: TGTGCCAGCAGTGAAGCGGGGACACCTCTCGACTCTGGAAACACCATATATTTT.

This clone was recorded many times. The chain links TRBV5-4 to TRBJ1-4; maybe TRBD1 (5 bases). This CDR3 is built from 14 residues. V was trimmed by 4 bases and J by 8 bases, leaving 15 bases between them. Germline assignment: CDR1 SGHNT and CDR2 YYREEE (reference sequence). Here the CDR3 DNA reads TGTGCCAGCAGCGCGGCGGGGGTAGCCGAAAAACTGTTTTTT. It yields the protein CASSAAGVAEKLFF.

This clone came up many times. This CDR3 is also generated by other DNA sequences in the sample. This chain uses TRBV29-1 with TRBJ2-7, with D unclear. V was clipped by 0 bases and J by 5 bases, with 11 bases between them. The germline gives CDR1 SQVTM, CDR2 ANQGSEA. The CDR3 has 13 amino acids. CDR3 protein: CSVEEGRGHEQYF. Written as DNA, the CDR3 is TGCAGCGTTGAAGAAGGGCGTGGACACGAGCAGTACTTC.

Many counts were recorded for this clone. V and J are TRBV18 and TRBJ1-6, with TRBD1 identical over 7 bases. Trimming cost V 4 bases and J 9 bases; bases outside gene matches: 9. This CDR3 is 15 amino acids long. CDR1 is KGHSH and CDR2 is LQKENI in the germline V gene. CDR3 amino acids: CASSLNGQDGSPLHF. CDR3 nucleotide sequence: TGTGCCAGCTCACTGAATGGACAGGATGGTTCACCCCTCCACTTT.

By sample share, this clone is medium-sized. The chain has TRBV11-2 and TRBJ1-4; D possibly corresponds to TRBD1 (5 bases). V lost 5 bases, J lost 0 bases, and 16 bases lay in between. The germline V gene has CDR1 SGHAT and CDR2 FQNNGV. This CDR3 has 17 residues. The DNA of the CDR3 is TGTGCCAGCAGCCGCAGGTCAGGGCCGGCAACTAATGAAAAACTGTTTTTT. It encodes CASSRRSGPATNEKLFF.

Ten or more counts support this clone. The chain recombines TRBV20-1 with TRBJ2-4; no firm D call. The V gene's germline CDR1 is DFQATT and CDR2 SNEGSKA (reference sequence). The CDR3 totals 14 residues. With 2 bases removed from V and 3 bases from J, the gap between germline ends came to 11 bases. The CDR3, as DNA: TGCAGTGCTAGAATGGGGTTGGGCAAAAACATTCAGTACTTC. It specifies CSARMGLGKNIQYF.

This clone was seen at least ten times. The V gene is TRBV20-1, the J gene TRBJ2-5; TRBD2 aligns across 9 bases. Germline CDR1 reads DFQATT; CDR2 reads SNEGSKA (reference sequence). The CDR3 extends over 15 amino acids. The ends lost 1 base at V and 4 bases at J; junction bases unmatched: 7. CDR3 coding DNA: TGCAGTGCTAGAGTGTTTAGCGGGAGTGGAGAGACCCAGTACTTC. It codes for CSARVFSGSGETQYF.

V gene TRBV20-1 combines with J gene TRBJ2-7; 7 nucleotides agree with TRBD2. Germline loops: CDR1 DFQATT, CDR2 SNEGSKA (reference sequence). Trimming took 5 bases from V and 3 from J; bases not matched to a gene: 7. This CDR3 has 13 residues. The CDR3 protein is CSAPGGGRYEQYF. Written as DNA, the CDR3 is TGCAGTGCTCCGGGCGGGGGACGCTACGAGCAGTACTTC.

This clone has ten or more counts. This chain connects TRBV6-1 to TRBJ1-3; 8 bases agree with TRBD1. CDR1 is MNHNS, CDR2 SASEGT, per germline. The CDR3 covers 17 residues. The trim removed 5 bases at V and 2 bases at J, leaving 11 bases unmatched. The CDR3 region has the DNA TGTGCCAGCAGTAAAAGACAGGGGAAAGGGACTGGAAACACCATATATTTT. Translation gives CASSKRQGKGTGNTIYF.

This clone was observed a handful of times. A much larger clone is a single base away; this may be a read error. The genes are TRBV24-1 and TRBJ2-2; D call uncertain. The CDR3 consists of 15 residues. Trimming took off 6 bases at V and 4 bases at J, with 14 bases between the two ends. Germline V lookup: CDR1 KGHDR, CDR2 SFDVKD. The CDR3 sequence: CATSFSYPGTGELFF. Written as DNA, the CDR3 is TGTGCCACCAGTTTCTCATATCCGGGCACCGGGGAGCTGTTTTTT.

There are many counts of this clone. This chain connects TRBV10-3 to TRBJ2-3, with D possibly matching TRBD2 (6 bases). This CDR3 comprises 11 residues. Per germline, CDR1 ENHRY and CDR2 SYGVKD. V gave up 2 bases and J gave up 11 bases, with 8 bases separating them. In DNA form, the CDR3 reads TGTGCCATCAGTGAGGGGGAGGTGCAGTATTTT. Its translation is CAISEGEVQYF.

This clone has only a few counts. Just one base apart from a much larger clone, this may be a read error. The rearrangement links TRBV29-1 to TRBJ2-1; D not resolved. CDR3 length equals 14 residues. Germline loops: CDR1 SQVTM, CDR2 ANQGSEA. V dropped 4 bases and J dropped 6 bases, with 16 bases sitting between them. The CDR3 spells CSVAHATGRNEQFF. CDR3 nucleotide sequence: TGCAGCGTTGCCCACGCTACTGGGCGCAATGAGCAGTTCTTC.

This clone was observed at least ten times. The chain is built from TRBV3-1 and TRBJ2-6; D unresolved. The CDR3 has 14 residues. The V end was cut by 0 bases, the J end by 3 bases, with 3 bases between. The germline CDR1 and CDR2 sequences are LGHDT and YNNKEL (reference sequence). DNA for the CDR3: TGTGCCAGCAGCCAAGAGGGTGGGGCCAACGTCCTGACTTTC. This codes for CASSQEGGANVLTF.

The chain recombines TRBV11-3 with TRBJ2-7, with no clear D. Germline lookup yields CDR1 SGHNT and CDR2 YENEEA. V was pared by 0 bases and J by 5 bases, with 8 bases between. There are 13 residues in the CDR3. The chain's CDR3 is CASSLDGVDEQYF. The DNA of the CDR3 is TGTGCCAGCAGCTTAGACGGTGTAGACGAGCAGTACTTC. Full variable domain (missing parts from reference TRBV11-3 and TRBJ2-7): EAGVVQSPRYKIIEKKQPVAFWCNPISGHNTLYWYLQNLGQGPELLIRYENEEAVDDSQLPKDRFSAERLKGVDSTLKIQPAELGDSAVYLCASSLDGVDEQYFGPGTRLTVT.

Many counts were recorded for this clone. The genes are TRBV30 and TRBJ1-6; possible D gene TRBD1, 6 bases. V dropped 0 bases and J dropped 3 bases, with 15 bases sitting between them. Germline V CDR1 and CDR2: GTSNPN, SVGIG (reference sequence). The CDR3 totals 17 residues. The CDR3 DNA is TGTGCCTGGAGTGTATTTACAGGGAGAGGCTATAATTCACCCCTCCACTTT. As protein: CAWSVFTGRGYNSPLHF.

For this clone: This may stem from a read error, because a much larger clone lies one nucleotide away. The chain has TRBV6-4 and TRBJ2-7, with TRBD1 matching 7 bases. The CDR3 extends over 15 amino acids. Germline V gene data show CDR1 as MRHNA and CDR2 as SNTAGT. CDR3 protein: CASSDPWTGSYERYF. The CDR3 DNA follows: TGTGCCAGCAGTGACCCTTGGACAGGCTCTTACGAGCGGTACTTC.

There are many counts of this clone. One end of the junction does not line up with germline, which may come from a read error. The gene calls are TRBV7-2 and TRBJ2-5; a possible D gene is TRBD2 (5 bases). In germline, CDR1 is SGHTA, CDR2 FQGNSA. The CDR3 is 12 amino acids. CDR3 loop: CASSLKVGVGDF. Here the CDR3 DNA reads TGTGCCAGCAGCTTAAAAGTGGGAGTCGGGGACTTC.

This clone was detected many times. This chain joins TRBV7-9 and TRBJ1-1; D is ambiguous. V lost 6 bases and J 3 bases, leaving 11 bases between the germline ends. The CDR3 sequence is 13 residues long. The germline V gene has CDR1 SEHNR and CDR2 FQNEAQ (reference sequence). CDR3 DNA sequence: TGTGCCAGCAGTCCGGGCAGCTACACTGAAGCTTTCTTT. The encoded protein is CASSPGSYTEAFF.

This clone was counted many times. V usage is TRBV18 and J usage is TRBJ1-6; 7 nucleotides line up with TRBD1. The CDR3 has 15 amino acids. With V trimmed by 3 bases and J by 7 bases, 6 bases remained unmatched. CDR1 is KGHSH and CDR2 is LQKENI in the germline V gene. CDR3 in amino acids: CASSPGTALNSPLHF. The CDR3 bases are TGTGCCAGCTCACCGGGGACAGCCCTCAATTCACCCCTCCACTTT. The variable domain in full, with the rest retrieved from reference TRBV18 and TRBJ1-6, is NAGVMQNPRHLVRRRGQEARLRCSPMKGHSHVYWYRQLPEEGLKFMVYLQKENIIDESGMPKERFSAEFPKEGPSILRIQQVVRGDSAAYFCASSPGTALNSPLHFGNGTRLTVT.

This clone was detected ten times or more. The V gene is TRBV3-1, the J gene TRBJ2-1; D unresolved. With 5 bases removed from V and 5 bases from J, the gap between germline ends came to 13 bases. CDR1 and CDR2 from the germline V gene are LGHDT and YNNKEL (reference sequence). The CDR3 sequence is 14 residues long. Written as DNA, the CDR3 is TGTGCCAGCAGCTTAGACTGGCCCGACAATGAGCAGTTCTTC. Translated: CASSLDWPDNEQFF.